The next 24 T cell receptor beta chains were all read from a single sample in a study of T cells in narcolepsy. Produced via immunoSEQ multiplex PCR; TCRdb's table is partial and in-frame only. Counted here are about 30,000 clones, around 82% occurring once; the ten biggest clones make up approximately 1%. Sequencing was done on a sample of CD45RA- memory CD4+ T cells from PBMCs. The receptors were sampled from a human donor with narcolepsy.

The chain is built from TRBV19 and TRBJ1-5, with D uncertain. Looked up from germline, CDR1 is LNHDA and CDR2 is SQIVND (reference sequence). The V gene lost 5 bases and the J gene lost 6 bases, with 11 bases spanning the gap. The CDR3 is 13 residues long. The CDR3 reads CASSFGSVQPQHF. The DNA for the CDR3 is TGTGCCAGTAGTTTTGGTTCGGTTCAGCCCCAGCATTTT.

DNA of the CDR3: TGTGCCTGGAGAGAAGCCAAAAACATTCAGTACTTC. Protein product: CAWREAKNIQYF. The chain couples TRBV21-1 to TRBJ2-4; no DNA check was done on the table's D call, TRBD2. TRBV21-1 is recorded as a pseudogene. The CDR3 is 12 residues long.

The CDR3 sequence is CASSVGAGRLNTEAFF. The CDR3 bases are TGTGCCAGCAGCGTAGGCGCAGGGAGGCTAAACACTGAAGCTTTCTTT. The chain carries TRBV9 and TRBJ1-1, with D perhaps TRBD1 (5 bases). V was shortened by 0 bases and J by 2 bases, with 14 bases between the two germline ends. The V gene's germline CDR1 is SGDLS and CDR2 YYNGEE. The CDR3 is 16 amino acids.

A single count supports this clone. The rearrangement links TRBV11-3 to TRBJ2-5, with D unclear. The CDR3 extends over 14 amino acids. Germline V gene sequence: CDR1 SGHNT, CDR2 YENEEA. Trimming shortened V by 1 base and J by 1 base, and 7 bases separated the two germline ends. The CDR3 here is CASSLGTAQETQYF. In DNA, the CDR3 is TGTGCCAGCAGCTTAGGAACGGCCCAAGAGACCCAGTACTTC. Drawing the rest from reference TRBV11-3 and TRBJ2-5, the complete variable domain is EAGVVQSPRYKIIEKKQPVAFWCNPISGHNTLYWYLQNLGQGPELLIRYENEEAVDDSQLPKDRFSAERLKGVDSTLKIQPAELGDSAVYLCASSLGTAQETQYFGPGTRLLVL.

The J gene is TRBJ1-1, the V gene TRBV6-5, with 8 bases that match TRBD1. CDR1 MNHEY and CDR2 SVGAGI come from the germline V gene. V lost 5 bases and J lost 5; bases outside the gene matches: 10. CDR3 length: 15 amino acids. This CDR3 is CASSVGGQGGTEAFF. The DNA of the CDR3 is TGTGCCAGCAGTGTGGGAGGACAGGGAGGGACTGAAGCTTTCTTT.

V is TRBV6-5 and J is TRBJ2-7; no clear D gene. V lost 7 bases to trimming and J lost 6 bases, with 22 bases between them. Germline V lookup: CDR1 MNHEY, CDR2 SVGAGI. The CDR3 has 15 residues. CDR3 sequence reads: CASTPWVGAPTEQYF. CDR3 sequence (DNA): TGTGCCAGCACCCCCTGGGTAGGAGCTCCGACCGAGCAGTACTTC.

This chain joins TRBV25-1 and TRBJ1-4; D possibly corresponds to TRBD1 (5 bases). The CDR3 is 13 residues long. The V gene lost 7 bases and the J gene lost 7 bases, with 13 bases spanning the gap. The V gene's germline CDR1 is MGHDK and CDR2 SYGVNS. CDR3 sequence (DNA): TGTGCCAGCACGAAGGGGCCGAGTGAAAAACTGTTTTTT. Translated: CASTKGPSEKLFF.

J is TRBJ2-7 and V is TRBV7-9; 8 positions match TRBD1. In germline, CDR1 is SEHNR, CDR2 FQNEAQ (reference sequence). Unmatched junction bases numbered 0, after V lost 3 bases and J lost 2 bases. CDR3 length: 13 amino acids. CDR3 coding DNA: TGTGCCAGCAGCTTGGACAGGGCCTACGAGCAGTACTTC. It yields the protein CASSLDRAYEQYF.

The rearrangement joins TRBV27 to TRBJ1-6; TRBD1 is a possible D gene (6 bases). CDR3 length: 16 residues. V lost 5 bases to trimming and J lost 6 bases, with 17 bases between them. Germline CDR1 reads MNHEY; CDR2 reads SMNVEV (reference sequence). This chain's CDR3 is CASSISAQGINSPLHF. CDR3 DNA sequence: TGTGCCAGCAGTATCTCAGCCCAGGGGATTAATTCACCCCTCCACTTT.

The V call is TRBV4-1, the J call TRBJ1-4; D is unclear. Germline V gene lookup returns CDR1 MGHRA and CDR2 YSYEKL. V was clipped by 1 base and J by 0 bases, with 12 bases between them. The CDR3 consists of 17 residues. Here the CDR3 DNA reads TGCGCCAGCAGCCAAGTATCGGCAGGCGCAACTAATGAAAAACTGTTTTTT. It encodes CASSQVSAGATNEKLFF.

This chain connects TRBV29-1 to TRBJ2-1; 10 nucleotides agree with TRBD2. Trimming removed 4 bases from V and 9 bases from J; junction bases left unmatched: 9. The germline CDR1 and CDR2 sequences are SQVTM and ANQGSEA. The CDR3 extends over 14 amino acids. The CDR3: CSVGSSGSSGEQFF. The CDR3 DNA reads as TGCAGCGTTGGTTCTAGCGGGAGCAGCGGTGAGCAGTTCTTC.

V usage is TRBV25-1 and J usage is TRBJ2-7; D not certain. Germline values: CDR1 MGHDK, CDR2 SYGVNS. The V end was cut by 1 base, the J end by 2 bases, with 6 bases between. The CDR3 runs 13 residues. The CDR3 spells CASSELRPYEQYF. Written as DNA, the CDR3 is TGTGCCAGCAGTGAATTGAGACCCTACGAGCAGTACTTC.

The V call is TRBV30, the J call TRBJ1-5; maybe TRBD1 (5 bases). Per germline, CDR1 GTSNPN and CDR2 SVGIG (reference sequence). V shed 2 bases and J shed 3 bases, with 20 bases lying between them. The CDR3 covers 17 residues. The CDR3 loop is CAWSLRSWGRYNQPQHF. CDR3 nucleotide sequence: TGTGCCTGGAGTCTTCGTAGTTGGGGCCGTTACAATCAGCCCCAGCATTTT.

This chain uses TRBV18 with TRBJ1-5; D ambiguous. This CDR3 comprises 14 residues. The V and J ends lost 2 bases and 3 bases respectively, with 8 bases between them. In germline, CDR1 is KGHSH, CDR2 LQKENI. The CDR3 is CASSPVGVNQPQHF. CDR3 DNA: TGTGCCAGCTCACCAGTCGGGGTCAATCAGCCCCAGCATTTT.

The chain recombines TRBV7-9 with TRBJ2-7; 7 bases align to TRBD1. The CDR3 has 11 amino acids. Looked up from germline, CDR1 is SEHNR and CDR2 is FQNEAQ (reference sequence). CDR3 DNA: TGTGCTTCCGGGACAGTCCTCGAGCAGTACTTC. Translating gives CASGTVLEQYF.

This chain connects TRBV11-2 to TRBJ1-2; 8 nucleotides line up with TRBD1. Germline lookup yields CDR1 SGHAT and CDR2 FQNNGV. Germline trimming cut 5 bases from V and 4 bases from J; bases unmatched to any gene: 9. CDR3 length: 15 amino acids. The CDR3 spells CASSPRTGPIYGYTF. CDR3 coding DNA: TGTGCCAGCAGCCCCCGGACAGGGCCCATCTATGGCTACACCTTC.

The CDR3 region is CASSERGTTDTQYF. The CDR3 coding sequence is TGTGCCAGCAGTGAACGCGGGACTACAGATACGCAGTATTTT. The V call is TRBV6-1, the J call TRBJ2-3; tentative D call: TRBD2 (6 bases). V was shortened by 2 bases and J by 3 bases, with 9 bases between the two germline ends. This CDR3 contains 14 residues. Germline V gives CDR1 MNHNS, CDR2 SASEGT.

The rearrangement uses TRBV4-1 and TRBJ1-1; 8 bases line up with TRBD1. Unmatched junction bases numbered 17, after V lost 0 bases and J lost 5 bases. The CDR3 length is 19 residues. Looked up from germline, CDR1 is MGHRA and CDR2 is YSYEKL. The DNA of the CDR3 is TGCGCCAGCAGCCAAGAGATTCCGGCGGGGCGGACAGGGAAGACTGAAGCTTTCTTT. Protein sequence: CASSQEIPAGRTGKTEAFF.

Details on this clone: The sample contains more than one DNA sequence encoding this CDR3. This chain links TRBV7-3 with TRBJ1-1; D might be TRBD1 (6 bases). Germline assignment: CDR1 SGHTA and CDR2 FQGTGA. CDR3 size: 13 residues. V was clipped by 1 base and J by 7 bases, with 10 bases between them. For the CDR3, the DNA is TGTGCCAGCAGCTTAAGGCCGACAGGTGAAGCTTTCTTT. It encodes CASSLRPTGEAFF.

This clone was observed a few times. The rearrangement uses TRBV27 and TRBJ1-6, with D unclear. Germline V lookup: CDR1 MNHEY, CDR2 SMNVEV (reference sequence). The V end lost 2 bases, the J end lost 7 bases, and 18 bases lay between the germline ends. CDR3 length equals 17 residues. CDR3 sequence reads: CASSLRLQLPTNSPLHF. CDR3 in DNA: TGTGCCAGCAGTTTAAGACTTCAGTTGCCCACCAATTCACCCCTCCACTTT.

The chain recombines TRBV5-4 with TRBJ1-1; D perhaps matches TRBD1 (6 bases). Germline V gene lookup returns CDR1 SGHNT and CDR2 YYREEE (reference sequence). The CDR3 has 13 residues. The V end lost 5 bases, the J end lost 10 bases, and 18 bases lay between the germline ends. This chain's CDR3 is CASRTEAGGAAFF. CDR3 nucleotide sequence: TGTGCCAGCAGGACGGAAGCGGGGGGGGCAGCTTTCTTT.

The sample holds one count of this clone. The chain has TRBV4-2 and TRBJ2-7, with D perhaps matching TRBD1 or TRBD2 (6 bases each). The CDR3 loop spans 14 amino acids. Germline values: CDR1 LGHNA, CDR2 YNFKEQ. Trimming left V 6 bases short and J 6 bases short, with 18 bases between. The CDR3 region is CASSPGAVRSEQYF. The CDR3 DNA is TGTGCCAGCAGTCCGGGGGCGGTCCGAAGCGAGCAGTACTTC.

V and J are TRBV2 and TRBJ1-5; the D gene is possibly TRBD1 (5 bases). The V end was cut by 5 bases, the J end by 1 base, with 21 bases between. The CDR3 has 18 amino acids. Germline values: CDR1 SNHLY, CDR2 FYNNEI. The CDR3 here is CASSPWQGLSGSNQPQHF. The DNA of the CDR3 is TGTGCCAGCAGTCCCTGGCAGGGCCTCTCCGGGAGCAATCAGCCCCAGCATTTT.

This chain uses TRBV6-1 with TRBJ2-1; 9 bases map to TRBD1. CDR1 and CDR2 from the germline V gene are MNHNS and SASEGT. The V segment lost 0 bases and the J segment 7 bases; nucleotides outside the gene matches: 7. The CDR3 contains 16 residues. CDR3 residues: CASSEAMGQGLNEQFF. CDR3 DNA: TGTGCCAGCAGTGAAGCGATGGGACAGGGACTTAATGAGCAGTTCTTC.